This TCR delta chain originates from a study of gamma-delta T cells after stem cell transplantation. TCRdb applied CATT to the RT-PCR reads for clone calling. There are about 5,400 delta-chain clones in the sample; 9.8% occur only once, and less than 15% lies in the top ten. Germline V gene data show CDR1 as GEAIGNYY and CDR2 as EKD. The CDR3 sequence is 15 residues long. Trimming took off 4 bases at V and 2 bases at J, with 16 bases between the two ends. This clone occurred a few times. The genes are TRDV2 and TRDJ1; TRDD3 is a possible D gene (6 bases). Sequencing used gamma-delta T cells. The sequence came from a human donor. It is not recorded whose cells these are; they may come from a transplant donor. The CDR3 loop is CACEGPLGDTDKLIF. Written as DNA, the CDR3 is TGTGCCTGTGAAGGGCCTCTAGGGGATACCGATAAACTCATCTTT.